A selection of T cell receptor beta chains follows, all from one sample in a study of blood T cell repertoires in COVID-19. Produced via immunoSEQ multiplex PCR; TCRdb's table is partial and in-frame only. The sample shows roughly 260,000 clones, about 90% of them seen only once. The sample consisted of PBMCs or T cells enriched from blood (not recorded which). The source is a woman aged 18-29 years who had recovered from COVID-19. Both conserved end residues are part of each CDR3. A D gene is named only where the DNA matches it firmly. Rows may omit the clone size; those that give it use once, few, many or a size class.

clone size: -; V gene: TRBV11-2; D gene: -; J gene: TRBJ2-7; CDR3 DNA: TGTGCCAGCAGCTTAGATCTGACAGCAATAAGCTCCTACGAGCAGTACTTC; CDR3 protein: CASSLDLTAISSYEQYF
clone size: -; V gene: TRBV7-9; D gene: -; J gene: TRBJ2-3; CDR3 DNA: TGTGCCAGCAGCAGACAAGGTGGGCTGAACACAGATACGCAGTATTTT; CDR3 protein: CASSRQGGLNTDTQYF
clone size: -; V gene: TRBV18; D gene: -; J gene: TRBJ2-2; CDR3 DNA: TGTGCCAGCTCAGAAACAGGGACCGGGGAGCTGTTTTTT; CDR3 protein: CASSETGTGELFF
clone size: -; V gene: TRBV13; D gene: TRBD1; J gene: TRBJ1-2; CDR3 DNA: TGTGCCAGCAGCTTAATTGGACAGGGAAGCTATGGCTACACCTTC; CDR3 protein: CASSLIGQGSYGYTF
clone size: once; V gene: TRBV29-1; D gene: TRBD1; J gene: TRBJ2-7; CDR3 DNA: TGCAGCGTTGAAAAGACAGGGCCAACCTACGAGCAGTACTTC; CDR3 protein: CSVEKTGPTYEQYF
clone size: -; V gene: TRBV27; D gene: TRBD1; J gene: TRBJ2-5; CDR3 DNA: TGTGCCAGCAGTGGACAGGGTGGGCAAGAGACCCAGTACTTC; CDR3 protein: CASSGQGGQETQYF
clone size: -; V gene: TRBV11-3; D gene: -; J gene: TRBJ1-1; CDR3 DNA: TGTGCCAGCAGCTCTACACGACAGGCTAGGTACACTGAAGCTTTCTTT; CDR3 protein: CASSSTRQARYTEAFF
clone size: -; V gene: TRBV5-6; D gene: -; J gene: TRBJ2-1; CDR3 DNA: TGTGCCAGCAGCCCAGGCACGAGTGGAGGGGAGCTGTTCTTC; CDR3 protein: CASSPGTSGGELFF
clone size: -; V gene: TRBV3-1/TRBV3-2; D gene: TRBD2; J gene: TRBJ2-1; CDR3 DNA: TGTGCCAGCAGCCCTAGCGGGATCTTCCCCAATGAGCAGTTCTTC; CDR3 protein: CASSPSGIFPNEQFF
clone size: few; V gene: TRBV7-9; D gene: -; J gene: TRBJ1-3; CDR3 DNA: TGTGCCAGCAGCTTCGGGACACTTGGAAACACCATATATTTT; CDR3 protein: CASSFGTLGNTIYF
clone size: -; V gene: TRBV6-4; D gene: -; J gene: TRBJ1-1; CDR3 DNA: TGTGCCAGCAGTGAGGGCTTATCGAACACTGAAGCTTTCTTT; CDR3 protein: CASSEGLSNTEAFF
clone size: -; V gene: TRBV18; D gene: TRBD1; J gene: TRBJ1-1; CDR3 DNA: TGTGCCAGCTCTCTCAGACAGGGGGCTGAAGCTTTCTTT; CDR3 protein: CASSLRQGAEAFF
clone size: few; V gene: TRBV7-6; D gene: -; J gene: TRBJ2-2; CDR3 DNA: TGTGCCAGCAGCCCAGGCAGGACCGGGGAGCTGTTTTTT; CDR3 protein: CASSPGRTGELFF
clone size: -; V gene: TRBV28; D gene: TRBD1; J gene: TRBJ1-2; CDR3 DNA: TGTGCCAGCAGGACCGGGACAGACGCTTTTTATGGCTACACCTTC; CDR3 protein: CASRTGTDAFYGYTF
clone size: -; V gene: TRBV11-3; D gene: -; J gene: TRBJ2-2; CDR3 DNA: TGTGCCAGCAGCTTAGATTTAGTCCCACGGACGGGGACCGGGGAGCTGTTTTTT; CDR3 protein: CASSLDLVPRTGTGELFF
clone size: -; V gene: TRBV7-9; D gene: -; J gene: TRBJ1-2; CDR3 DNA: TGTGCCAGCAGCTTAATCACAGGCAATACTAACTATGGCTACACCTTC; CDR3 protein: CASSLITGNTNYGYTF
clone size: -; V gene: TRBV2; D gene: TRBD1; J gene: TRBJ1-2; CDR3 DNA: TGTGCCAGCGCCGGGACAGGGGGAGATGGCTACACCTTC; CDR3 protein: CASAGTGGDGYTF
clone size: -; V gene: TRBV2; D gene: TRBD1; J gene: TRBJ1-1; CDR3 DNA: TGTGCCAGCAGTCACGGCCGGGACAGGGGCTCGGACACTGAAGCTTTCTTT; CDR3 protein: CASSHGRDRGSDTEAFF
clone size: few; V gene: TRBV5-1; D gene: -; J gene: TRBJ2-7; CDR3 DNA: TGCGCCAGCAGCCGGGAGGGACAGACATACGAGCAGTACTTC; CDR3 protein: CASSREGQTYEQYF
clone size: -; V gene: TRBV2; D gene: -; J gene: TRBJ2-7; CDR3 DNA: TGTGCCAGCAGAACAGTGGGCTACGAGCAGTACTTC; CDR3 protein: CASRTVGYEQYF
clone size: -; V gene: TRBV9; D gene: -; J gene: TRBJ1-3; CDR3 DNA: TGTGCCAGCAGCGCTACGGGAGGTTCTGGAAACACCATATATTTT; CDR3 protein: CASSATGGSGNTIYF
clone size: few; V gene: TRBV30; D gene: -; J gene: TRBJ2-7; CDR3 DNA: TGTGCCTGGAATGAGATGACCTACGAGCAGTACTTC; CDR3 protein: CAWNEMTYEQYF
clone size: -; V gene: TRBV5-5; D gene: TRBD1; J gene: TRBJ1-3; CDR3 DNA: TGTGCCAGCAGCTTTAGGGGACAGGGACGTGGAAACACCATATATTTT; CDR3 protein: CASSFRGQGRGNTIYF
clone size: -; V gene: TRBV27; D gene: TRBD1; J gene: TRBJ2-7; CDR3 DNA: TGTGCCAGCAGTTTCACAGGGGGCCGGTACGAGCAGTACTTC; CDR3 protein: CASSFTGGRYEQYF
clone size: -; V gene: TRBV28; D gene: -; J gene: TRBJ1-1; CDR3 DNA: TGTGCCAGCAGTTTTTGGAGGGGTGAAGCTTTCTTT; CDR3 protein: CASSFWRGEAFF
clone size: -; V gene: TRBV5-8; D gene: -; J gene: TRBJ1-3; CDR3 DNA: TGTGCCAGCGCTCAGCGGGGGGCTTCTGGAAACACCATATATTTT; CDR3 protein: CASAQRGASGNTIYF
clone size: -; V gene: TRBV20-1; D gene: -; J gene: TRBJ1-1; CDR3 DNA: TGCAGTGCTAGTGGTCATGTGGGCGTTAACGAAGCTTTCTTT; CDR3 protein: CSASGHVGVNEAFF
clone size: -; V gene: TRBV19; D gene: TRBD1; J gene: TRBJ1-2; CDR3 DNA: TGTGCCAGTAGTTCCGGGACAGGGCTCCAGGGCTACACCTTC; CDR3 protein: CASSSGTGLQGYTF
clone size: -; V gene: TRBV6-5; D gene: -; J gene: TRBJ1-1; CDR3 DNA: TGTGCCAGCAGTATAGACAGCTCCCCAGGAACTGAAGCTTTCTTT; CDR3 protein: CASSIDSSPGTEAFF
clone size: -; V gene: TRBV15; D gene: TRBD2; J gene: TRBJ2-2; CDR3 DNA: TGTGCCACCAGCAGAGGCGGGGGGCCGAACACCGGGGAGCTGTTTTTT; CDR3 protein: CATSRGGGPNTGELFF
clone size: few; V gene: TRBV7-9; D gene: -; J gene: TRBJ2-7; CDR3 DNA: TGTGCCAGCACAATTACAGGTTCCTACGAGCAGTACTTC; CDR3 protein: CASTITGSYEQYF
clone size: -; V gene: TRBV2; D gene: -; J gene: TRBJ2-1; CDR3 DNA: TGTGCCAGCAGGGAATCGAATGAGCAGTTCTTC; CDR3 protein: CASRESNEQFF
clone size: -; V gene: TRBV2; D gene: TRBD1; J gene: TRBJ1-1; CDR3 DNA: TGTGCCAGCAGTCTCACAGGGGGCTATAACACTGAAGCTTTCTTT; CDR3 protein: CASSLTGGYNTEAFF
clone size: -; V gene: TRBV10-3; D gene: TRBD1; J gene: TRBJ2-7; CDR3 DNA: TGTGCCATCAGGAAGGACAGGGAATTGGCCGAGCAGTACTTC; CDR3 protein: CAIRKDRELAEQYF
clone size: -; V gene: TRBV6-6; D gene: -; J gene: TRBJ1-4; CDR3 DNA: TGTGCCAGCAGAAACCCTTTGAAGCGAAATGAAAAACTGTTTTTT; CDR3 protein: CASRNPLKRNEKLFF
clone size: -; V gene: TRBV11-2; D gene: -; J gene: TRBJ1-2; CDR3 DNA: TGTGCCAGCGGTACCGACTTGAGGAGCTACACCTTC; CDR3 protein: CASGTDLRSYTF
clone size: -; V gene: TRBV11-3; D gene: -; J gene: TRBJ2-7; CDR3 DNA: TGTGCCAGCAGCCACCGACAGCGCTCCTACGAGCAGTACTTC; CDR3 protein: CASSHRQRSYEQYF
clone size: once; V gene: TRBV7-2; D gene: TRBD2; J gene: TRBJ2-1; CDR3 DNA: TGTGCCAGCACCCCCAGCGGGAGGGCGGGTGTGCAGTTCTTC; CDR3 protein: CASTPSGRAGVQFF
clone size: -; V gene: TRBV5-8; D gene: -; J gene: TRBJ1-5; CDR3 DNA: TGTGCCAGCAGCCCGGGGTTCTATAGCAATCAGCCCCAGCATTTT; CDR3 protein: CASSPGFYSNQPQHF
clone size: -; V gene: TRBV19; D gene: -; J gene: TRBJ1-2; CDR3 DNA: TGTGCCAGTAGCCGAGACAGAAACTATGGCTACACCTTC; CDR3 protein: CASSRDRNYGYTF
clone size: once; V gene: TRBV20-1; D gene: TRBD1; J gene: TRBJ2-7; CDR3 DNA: TGCAGTGCTCATCAGGGGGACGAGCAGTACTTC; CDR3 protein: CSAHQGDEQYF
clone size: many; V gene: TRBV4-2; D gene: TRBD1; J gene: TRBJ2-1; CDR3 DNA: TGTGCCAGCAGCCAGCCAGGGACAGGGGGCCGCAATGAGCAGTTCTTC; CDR3 protein: CASSQPGTGGRNEQFF
clone size: -; V gene: TRBV19; D gene: -; J gene: TRBJ1-5; CDR3 DNA: TGTGCCAGTAGTATCCAGACAGGCCAGCCCCAGCATTTT; CDR3 protein: CASSIQTGQPQHF
clone size: -; V gene: TRBV5-1; D gene: -; J gene: TRBJ2-3; CDR3 DNA: TGCGCCAGCAAGCGAGAATCTAGCACAGATACGCAGTATTTT; CDR3 protein: CASKRESSTDTQYF
clone size: -; V gene: TRBV9; D gene: -; J gene: TRBJ1-2; CDR3 DNA: TGTGCCAGCAGCCCGGGAATTGGACTGCCGAGTTGGACCTTC; CDR3 protein: CASSPGIGLPSWTF
clone size: -; V gene: TRBV9; D gene: -; J gene: TRBJ1-2; CDR3 DNA: TGTGCCAGCAGCGCCCCGGGGGGGGTCGGCTACACCTTC; CDR3 protein: CASSAPGGVGYTF
clone size: -; V gene: TRBV11-2; D gene: TRBD2; J gene: TRBJ2-1; CDR3 DNA: TGTGCCAGCAGCACACTAGCGGGAGGTTGGTACAATGAGCAGTTCTTC; CDR3 protein: CASSTLAGGWYNEQFF
clone size: -; V gene: TRBV19; D gene: -; J gene: TRBJ2-6; CDR3 DNA: TGTGCCAGTAGTATAGATGTAGGATCGGGTGGGGCCAACGTCCTGACTTTC; CDR3 protein: CASSIDVGSGGANVLTF
clone size: -; V gene: TRBV14; D gene: TRBD2; J gene: TRBJ2-1; CDR3 DNA: TGTGCCAGCAGCCAAGTGGGCGGGAGGTTCGCCAATGAGCAGTTCTTC; CDR3 protein: CASSQVGGRFANEQFF
clone size: -; V gene: TRBV3-1/TRBV3-2; D gene: TRBD2; J gene: TRBJ2-3; CDR3 DNA: TGTGCCAGCAGCCTTGTAGCGGGGTCGCCCACAGATACGCAGTATTTT; CDR3 protein: CASSLVAGSPTDTQYF
clone size: -; V gene: TRBV3-1/TRBV3-2; D gene: -; J gene: TRBJ2-7; CDR3 DNA: TGTGCCAGCAGCCAAGAGCTTCAAGGGGCCTCCTACGAGCAGTACTTC; CDR3 protein: CASSQELQGASYEQYF